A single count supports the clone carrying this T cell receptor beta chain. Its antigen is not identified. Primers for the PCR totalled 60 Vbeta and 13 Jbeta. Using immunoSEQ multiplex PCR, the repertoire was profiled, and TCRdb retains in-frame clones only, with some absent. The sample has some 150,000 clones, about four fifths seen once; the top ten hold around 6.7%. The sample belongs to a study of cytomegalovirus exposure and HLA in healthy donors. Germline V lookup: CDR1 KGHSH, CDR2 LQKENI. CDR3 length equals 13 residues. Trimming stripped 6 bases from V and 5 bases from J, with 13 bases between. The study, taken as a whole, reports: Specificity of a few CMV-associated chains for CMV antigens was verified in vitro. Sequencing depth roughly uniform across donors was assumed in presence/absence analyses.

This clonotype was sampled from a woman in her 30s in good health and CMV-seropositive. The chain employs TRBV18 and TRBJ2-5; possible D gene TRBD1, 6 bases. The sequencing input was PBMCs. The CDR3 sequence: CASSPQGLETQYF. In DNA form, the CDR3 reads TGTGCCAGCTCGCCCCAGGGGTTGGAGACCCAGTACTTC.